What follows are 10 T cell receptor beta chains derived from one specimen sequenced in a study of T cells in Graves' hyperthyroidism and ophthalmopathy. Researchers took RNA transcripts and amplified the TCR beta CDR3 regions from them. First-round RT-PCR with HTBI primers amplified the TCR CDR3 region. Via MiXCR, TCRdb re-called the multiplex PCR reads, giving one row per CDR3 protein. Among around 660,000 distinct CDR3 sequences, over 40% were seen once, and the ten largest hold under 8.5%. What was sequenced was peripheral blood or thyroid tissue (not recorded which). The receptors come from an adult man with Graves' disease, either hyperthyroidism or ophthalmopathy (not recorded which).

The chain is built from TRBV10-3 and TRBJ2-7; TRBD2 aligns across 8 bases. The CDR3 consists of 14 residues. CDR1 and CDR2 (germline): ENHRY, SYGVKD. V was clipped by 10 bases and J by 5 bases; unmatched bases: 13. The DNA for the CDR3 is TGTGCCAGCGAAGGGACTAGACCCCCCAACGAGCAGTACTTC. This codes for CASEGTRPPNEQYF.

The V call is TRBV12-5, the J call TRBJ2-5, with 10 bases lining up with TRBD2. Germline-derived CDR1 and CDR2 are LGHNT and FRNRAP. The length of the CDR3 is 16 residues. With V trimmed by 0 bases and J by 4 bases, 5 bases remained unmatched. The CDR3 DNA reads TGTGCTAGTGGTTTGGTTCTAGCGGGAGCAGCAGAGACCCAGTACTTC. This gives the protein CASGLVLAGAAETQYF. The full variable domain, completed using reference TRBV12-5 and TRBJ2-5, is DARVTQTPRHKVTEMGQEVTMRCQPILGHNTVFWYRQTMMQGLELLAYFRNRAPLDDSGMPKDRFSAEMPDATLATLKIQPSEPRDSAVYFCASGLVLAGAAETQYFGPGTRLLVL.

The table lists this clonotype with many counts. The chain is built from TRBV7-8 and TRBJ1-6; TRBD1 aligns across 8 bases. CDR1 is SGHVS and CDR2 is FQNEAQ in the germline V gene. J lost 9 bases, V lost 0 bases, and 4 bases had no gene match. The CDR3 contains 15 residues. The CDR3: CASSLARDRGSPLHF. CDR3 nucleotides: TGTGCCAGCAGCTTAGCGCGAGACAGGGGTTCACCCCTCCACTTT.

Many counts were recorded for this clonotype. The chain employs TRBV29-1 and TRBJ1-4; D ambiguous. Trimming left V 3 bases short and J 0 bases short, with 5 bases between. The CDR3 extends over 13 amino acids. CDR1 and CDR2 (germline): SQVTM, ANQGSEA. The CDR3 DNA follows: TGCAGCGTTGACTTCGCAACTAATGAAAAACTGTTTTTT. Its translation is CSVDFATNEKLFF.

The chain recombines TRBV15 with TRBJ2-5; perhaps TRBD1 as D (6 bases). The CDR3 has 15 amino acids. The V end was cut by 2 bases, the J end by 2 bases, with 12 bases between. In germline, CDR1 is LNHNV, CDR2 YYDKDF (reference sequence). The CDR3 DNA follows: TGTGCCACCAGCAGAAAAACAGGGTGGCAAGAGACCCAGTACTTC. Its protein is CATSRKTGWQETQYF. Together with reference TRBV15 and TRBJ2-5, the CDR3 gives the full variable domain: DAMVIQNPRYQVTQFGKPVTLSCSQTLNHNVMYWYQQKSSQAPKLLFHYYDKDFNNEADTPDNFQSRRPNTSFCFLDIRSPGLGDTAMYLCATSRKTGWQETQYFGPGTRLLVL.

As regards this clonotype: The CDR3 does not close with the conserved phenylalanine or tryptophan, likely indicating a read error. The chain combines TRBV10-2 with TRBJ2-7; no reliable D call. The V and J ends lost 4 bases and 2 bases respectively, with 6 bases between them. In germline, CDR1 is WSHSY, CDR2 SAAADI. This CDR3 has 12 residues. The CDR3 DNA is TGCGCCAGCAGTGGGGTTACCTACGAGCAGTACCTC. Protein: CASSGVTYEQYL.

This chain joins TRBV29-1 and TRBJ2-2; 12 bases map to TRBD2. Germline CDR1 reads SQVTM; CDR2 reads ANQGSEA. This CDR3 has 16 residues. The V gene end was trimmed by 6 bases and the J gene end by 1 base; junction bases not matched to a gene: 6. This CDR3 is CSVNSGLAGNTGELFF. As DNA, the CDR3 is TGCAGCGTCAACTCGGGACTAGCGGGGAACACCGGGGAGCTGTTTTTT.

The rearrangement links TRBV5-1 to TRBJ2-7; possible D gene TRBD1, 5 bases. The CDR3 loop spans 14 amino acids. Deletions cut 3 bases from V and 0 bases from J, with 10 bases between. CDR1 is SGHRS, CDR2 YFSETQ, per germline. The CDR3 DNA follows: TGCGCCAGCAGCTCCTCGGACAACTCCTACGAGCAGTACTTC. Translation gives CASSSSDNSYEQYF.

A remark on this clonotype: A much more abundant neighbour one base away suggests this may be a read error. A read error is likely, as this CDR3 ends without the conserved phenylalanine or tryptophan. The rearrangement links TRBV29-1 to TRBJ1-2; 7 nucleotides line up with TRBD1. This CDR3 contains 11 residues. Germline lookup yields CDR1 SQVTM and CDR2 ANQGSEA. V shed 4 bases and J 6 bases; nucleotides not matched to a gene: 2. DNA for the CDR3: TGCAGCGTTGGACAGGGCGATGGCTACACCCTC. It yields the protein CSVGQGDGYTL.

The sample holds a few counts of this clonotype. The CDR3 sequence: CASSRVKGRADPTYEQYF. CDR3 bases: TGTGCCAGCAGCCGCGTTAAGGGGCGGGCAGACCCAACCTACGAGCAGTACTTC. The chain employs TRBV7-3 and TRBJ2-7; D is perhaps TRBD1 or TRBD2 (5 bases each). Germline loops: CDR1 SGHTA, CDR2 FQGTGA. The V gene lost 5 bases and the J gene lost 2 bases, with 25 bases spanning the gap. The CDR3 extends over 18 amino acids.